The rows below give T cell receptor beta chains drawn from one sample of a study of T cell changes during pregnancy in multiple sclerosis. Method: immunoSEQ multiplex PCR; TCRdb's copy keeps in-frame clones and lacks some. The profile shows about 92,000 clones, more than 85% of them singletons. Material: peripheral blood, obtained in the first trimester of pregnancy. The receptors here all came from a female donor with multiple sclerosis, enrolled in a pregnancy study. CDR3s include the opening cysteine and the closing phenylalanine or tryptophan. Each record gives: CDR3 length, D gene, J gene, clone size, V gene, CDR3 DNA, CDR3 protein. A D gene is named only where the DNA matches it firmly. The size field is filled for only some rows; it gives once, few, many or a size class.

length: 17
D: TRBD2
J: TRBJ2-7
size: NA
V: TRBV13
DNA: TGTGCCAGCAGCCTATGGACTAGCGGTACTCCCTCGGGCGAGCAGTACTTC
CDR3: CASSLWTSGTPSGEQYF

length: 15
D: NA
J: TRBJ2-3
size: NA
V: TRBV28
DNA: TGTGCCAGCAGTCTCCCCGGAGCTAGCACAGATACGCAGTATTTT
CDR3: CASSLPGASTDTQYF

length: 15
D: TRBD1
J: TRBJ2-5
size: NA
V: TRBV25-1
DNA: TGTGCCAGCAGCCGGGGGACAGGCCTCCAAGAGACCCAGTACTTC
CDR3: CASSRGTGLQETQYF

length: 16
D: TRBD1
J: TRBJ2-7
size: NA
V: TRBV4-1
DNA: TGCGCCAGCAGCCACCTGACAGGGGGATTCGGCTACGAGCAGTACTTC
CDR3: CASSHLTGGFGYEQYF

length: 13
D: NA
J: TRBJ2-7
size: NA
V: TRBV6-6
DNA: TGTGCCAGCAGTAACAACAGGGCCTACGAGCAGTACTTC
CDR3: CASSNNRAYEQYF

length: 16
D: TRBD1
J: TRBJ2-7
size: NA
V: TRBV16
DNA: TGTGCCAGCAGCCCCTCGCAGGGACAGGCGACCTACGAGCAGTACTTC
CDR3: CASSPSQGQATYEQYF

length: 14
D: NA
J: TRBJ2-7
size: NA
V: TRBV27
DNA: TGTGCCAGCAGTTTATCGTCGGGAGTATCCAAGCAGTACTTC
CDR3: CASSLSSGVSKQYF

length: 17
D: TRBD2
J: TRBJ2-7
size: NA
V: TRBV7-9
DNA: TGTGCCAGCAGCGTTCGAGTGACTAGCGGGACCTCCTACGAGCAGTACTTC
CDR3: CASSVRVTSGTSYEQYF

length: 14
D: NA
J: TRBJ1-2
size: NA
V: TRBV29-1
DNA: TGCAGCGTTCGGGAAGCAGATACTAACTATGGCTACACCTTC
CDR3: CSVREADTNYGYTF

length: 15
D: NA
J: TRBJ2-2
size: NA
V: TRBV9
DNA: TGTGCCAGCAGCGTAGGTGACAGATCCACCGGGGAGCTGTTTTTT
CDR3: CASSVGDRSTGELFF

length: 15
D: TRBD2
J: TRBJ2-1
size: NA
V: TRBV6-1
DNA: TGTGCCAGCAGGACTACTAGCGGGACGTACAATGAGCAGTTCTTC
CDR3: CASRTTSGTYNEQFF

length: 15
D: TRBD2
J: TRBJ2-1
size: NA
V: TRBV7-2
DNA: TGTGCCAGCAGCCTTACTAGCGGCCCCTACAATGAGCAGTTCTTC
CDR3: CASSLTSGPYNEQFF

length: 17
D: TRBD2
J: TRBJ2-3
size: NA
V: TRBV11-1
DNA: TGTGCCAGCAGCTTAGCTAAGGGACTAGCGGGACCAGATACGCAGTATTTT
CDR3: CASSLAKGLAGPDTQYF

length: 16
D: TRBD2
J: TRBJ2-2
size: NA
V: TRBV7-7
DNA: TGTGCCAGCAGCAGCACACTAGCGGGCGACACCGGGGAGCTGTTTTTT
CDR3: CASSSTLAGDTGELFF

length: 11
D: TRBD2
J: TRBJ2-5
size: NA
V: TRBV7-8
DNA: TGTGCCAGCAGTACGGGGGGGGCCCAGTACTTC
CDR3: CASSTGGAQYF

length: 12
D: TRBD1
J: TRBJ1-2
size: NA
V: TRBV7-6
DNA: TGTGCCATCGTTGGACAGGGGGACGGCTACACCTTC
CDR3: CAIVGQGDGYTF

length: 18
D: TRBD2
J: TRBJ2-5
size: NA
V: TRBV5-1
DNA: TGCGCCAGCAGCCCCGGGATAGCGGGAGTGGGTCGAGGAGAGACCCAGTACTTC
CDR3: CASSPGIAGVGRGETQYF

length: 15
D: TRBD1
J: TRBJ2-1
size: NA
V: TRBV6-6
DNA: TGTGCCAGCAGAAAAGTCCAGGGGGCAGGGAATGAGCAGTTCTTC
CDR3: CASRKVQGAGNEQFF

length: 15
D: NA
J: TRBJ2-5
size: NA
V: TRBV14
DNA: TGTGCCAGCAGTGGGGGGCGGGAGACCCAAGAGACCCAGTACTTC
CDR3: CASSGGRETQETQYF

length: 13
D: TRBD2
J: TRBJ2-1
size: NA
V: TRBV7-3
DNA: TGTGCCAGCAGCTTAGCGACTAGCGGAGAGCAGTTCTTC
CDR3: CASSLATSGEQFF

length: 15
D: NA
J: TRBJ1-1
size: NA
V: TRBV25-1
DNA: TGTGCCAGCAGAACCGTGGGCCATATGAACACTGAAGCTTTCTTT
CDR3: CASRTVGHMNTEAFF

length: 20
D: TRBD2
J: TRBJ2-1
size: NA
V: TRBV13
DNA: TGTGCCAGCAGTCGACGACCACCACTTCCCACTAGCGGGGCCTACAATGAGCAGTTCTTC
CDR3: CASSRRPPLPTSGAYNEQFF

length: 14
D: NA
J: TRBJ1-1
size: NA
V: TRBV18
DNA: TGTGCCAGCTCACCACGGAGGGAGGGCACTGAAGCTTTCTTT
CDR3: CASSPRREGTEAFF

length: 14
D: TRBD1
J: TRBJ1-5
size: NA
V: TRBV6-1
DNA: TGTGCCAGCAATCCGGGACAGGGTATAATGCCCCAGCATTTT
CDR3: CASNPGQGIMPQHF

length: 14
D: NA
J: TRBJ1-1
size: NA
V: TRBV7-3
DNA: TGTGCCAGCAGCTTATCTCCGGGGGACACTGAAGCTTTCTTT
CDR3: CASSLSPGDTEAFF

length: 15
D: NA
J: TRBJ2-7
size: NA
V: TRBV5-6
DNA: TGTGCCAGCAGCTTGGTGGCTGACAGAACCTACGAGCAGTACTTC
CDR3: CASSLVADRTYEQYF

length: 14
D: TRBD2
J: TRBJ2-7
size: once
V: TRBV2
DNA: TGTGCCAGCAGTGATAAAAAGCGGGATAACGAGCAGTACTTC
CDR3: CASSDKKRDNEQYF

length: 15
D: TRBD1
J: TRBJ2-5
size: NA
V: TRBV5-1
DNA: TGCGCCAGCAGCGCCCGCAGGGGGCAAAGGGAGACCCAGTACTTC
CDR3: CASSARRGQRETQYF

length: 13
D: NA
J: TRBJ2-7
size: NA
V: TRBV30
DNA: TGTGCCTGGAGTCGGGGGTTAGGCTACGAGCAGTACTTC
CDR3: CAWSRGLGYEQYF

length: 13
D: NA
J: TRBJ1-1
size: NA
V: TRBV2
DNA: TGTGCCAGCAGGGAGGGACGTTTCACTGAAGCTTTCTTT
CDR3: CASREGRFTEAFF

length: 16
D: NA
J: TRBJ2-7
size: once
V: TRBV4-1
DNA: TGCGCCAGCAGCCAGGGCTCGCTCGGTGGCTCCTACGAGCAGTACTTC
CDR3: CASSQGSLGGSYEQYF

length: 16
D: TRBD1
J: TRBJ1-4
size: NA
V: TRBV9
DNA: TGTGCCAGCAACGGACAGGGCCAAACAACTAATGAAAAACTGTTTTTT
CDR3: CASNGQGQTTNEKLFF

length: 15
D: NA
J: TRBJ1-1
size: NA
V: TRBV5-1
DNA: TGCGCCAGCAGCCCGAACCCCATGACAAGCACTGAAGCTTTCTTT
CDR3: CASSPNPMTSTEAFF

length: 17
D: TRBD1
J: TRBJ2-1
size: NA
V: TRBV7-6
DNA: TGTGCCAGCAGCTTAGCAGGGACAGGGAAAGTTACAAATGAGCAGTTCTTC
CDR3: CASSLAGTGKVTNEQFF

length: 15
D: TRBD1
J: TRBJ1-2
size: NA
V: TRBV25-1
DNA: TGTGCCAGCAGCGACAGGGGGCTGACTAACTATGGCTACACCTTC
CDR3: CASSDRGLTNYGYTF

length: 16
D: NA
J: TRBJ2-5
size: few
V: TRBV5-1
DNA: TGCGCCAGCAGCCCGGGCGGGTGGGTCGCCCAAGAGACCCAGTACTTC
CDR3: CASSPGGWVAQETQYF

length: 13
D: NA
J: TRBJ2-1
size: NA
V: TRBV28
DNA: TGTGCCAGCAGTAGGGGGGGCACAGGGGAGCAGTTCTTC
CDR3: CASSRGGTGEQFF

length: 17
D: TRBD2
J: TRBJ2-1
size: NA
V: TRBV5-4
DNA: TGTGCCAGCAGCTTAGAAAAGCTAGCGGGAGTCACGAATGAGCAGTTCTTC
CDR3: CASSLEKLAGVTNEQFF

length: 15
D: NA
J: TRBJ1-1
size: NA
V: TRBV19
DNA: TGTGCCAGTAGTATGGGGCTGGGGGGGAACACTGAAGCTTTCTTT
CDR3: CASSMGLGGNTEAFF

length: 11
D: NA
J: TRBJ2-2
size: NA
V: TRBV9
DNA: TGTGCCAGCAGCCGGTCCGGGGAGCTGTTTTTT
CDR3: CASSRSGELFF

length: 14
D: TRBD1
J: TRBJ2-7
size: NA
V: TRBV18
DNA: TGTGCCAGCTCACCGGACAGGGGCACCTACGAGCAGTACTTC
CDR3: CASSPDRGTYEQYF

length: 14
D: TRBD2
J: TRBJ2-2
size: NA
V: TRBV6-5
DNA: TGTGCCAGCAGTTACCTAGCGGGAGCCGGGGAGCTGTTTTTT
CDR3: CASSYLAGAGELFF

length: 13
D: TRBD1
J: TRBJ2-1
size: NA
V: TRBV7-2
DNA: TGTGCCGCCGGGACAGAATATTACAATGAGCAGTTCTTC
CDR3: CAAGTEYYNEQFF

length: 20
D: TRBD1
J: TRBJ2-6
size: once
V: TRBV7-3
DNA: TGTGCCAGCAGCTTAGATCTGGGAACAGGGGGCCCGGCTGGGGCCAACGTCCTGACTTTC
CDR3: CASSLDLGTGGPAGANVLTF

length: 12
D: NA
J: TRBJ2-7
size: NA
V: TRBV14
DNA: TGTGCCAGCAGCCAAGGAGGCTACGAGCAGTACTTC
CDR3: CASSQGGYEQYF

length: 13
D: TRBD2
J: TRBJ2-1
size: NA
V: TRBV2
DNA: TGTGCCAGCAATAGACTAGCGGGCAATGAGCAGTTCTTC
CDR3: CASNRLAGNEQFF

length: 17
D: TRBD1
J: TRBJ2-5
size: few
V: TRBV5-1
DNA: TGCGCCAGCAGGCCGAGGGGGTCCGGGACAGGGGGAGAGACCCAGTACTTC
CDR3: CASRPRGSGTGGETQYF

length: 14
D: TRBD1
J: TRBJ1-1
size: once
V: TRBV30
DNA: TGTGCCTGGAGTCGGACAGGGGGTAGGACTGAAGCTTTCTTT
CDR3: CAWSRTGGRTEAFF

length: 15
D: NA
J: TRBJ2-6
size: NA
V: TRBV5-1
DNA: TGCGCCAGCAGCTTGGCTCCCTCCTGGGCCAACGTCCTGACTTTC
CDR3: CASSLAPSWANVLTF

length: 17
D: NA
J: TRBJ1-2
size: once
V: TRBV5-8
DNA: TGTGCCAGCAGCAATAAGATTCTCGGACAGACTAACTATGGCTACACCTTC
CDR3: CASSNKILGQTNYGYTF

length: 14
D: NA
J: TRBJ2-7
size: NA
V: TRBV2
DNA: TGTGCCAGCAGAGAAGAGCGCAGATCCTACGAGCAGTACTTC
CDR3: CASREERRSYEQYF

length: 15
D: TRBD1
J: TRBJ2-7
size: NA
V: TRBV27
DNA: TGTGCCAGCAGGCCCCGGGACAGGGCCCTCTACGAGCAGTACTTC
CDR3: CASRPRDRALYEQYF

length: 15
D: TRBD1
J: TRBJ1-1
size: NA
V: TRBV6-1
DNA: TGTGCCAGCAGTGGACCCGGGACAGGGAACACTGAAGCTTTCTTT
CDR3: CASSGPGTGNTEAFF

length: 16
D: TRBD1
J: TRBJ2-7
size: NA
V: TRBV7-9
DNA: TGTGCCAGCAGCTTAGAAATAATTGGACAGGACTACGAGCAGTACTTC
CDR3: CASSLEIIGQDYEQYF